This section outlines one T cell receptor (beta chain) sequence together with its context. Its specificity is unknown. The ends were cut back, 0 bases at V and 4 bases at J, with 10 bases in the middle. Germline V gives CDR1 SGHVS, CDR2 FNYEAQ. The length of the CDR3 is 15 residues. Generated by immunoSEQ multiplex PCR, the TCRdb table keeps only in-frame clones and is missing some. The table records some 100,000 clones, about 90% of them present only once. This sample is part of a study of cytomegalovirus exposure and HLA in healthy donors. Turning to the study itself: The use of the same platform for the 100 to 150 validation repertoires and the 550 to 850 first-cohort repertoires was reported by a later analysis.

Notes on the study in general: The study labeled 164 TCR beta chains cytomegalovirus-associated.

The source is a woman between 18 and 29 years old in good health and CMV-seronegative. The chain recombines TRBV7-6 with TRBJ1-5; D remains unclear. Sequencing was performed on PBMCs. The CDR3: CASSLAAGINQPQHF. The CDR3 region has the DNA TGTGCCAGCAGCTTAGCCGCCGGGATTAATCAGCCCCAGCATTTT.